Listed below are T cell receptor beta chains from one sample, sequenced in a study of T-cell memory formation after mild COVID-19. TCRdb fed the 5' RACE reads into MiXCR, producing one record per CDR3 protein. The sample has under 50,000 distinct CDR3 sequences, roughly 9% seen once. The specimen sequenced was PBMCs or a T cell subset sorted from them (not recorded which). These TCRs come from an adult woman who had mild COVID-19 (a few samples of this study predate the infection). Cell type and time point are not known. The conserved cysteine and the conserved F or W are not part of the CDR3 here. Each record gives: V gene, CDR3 protein.

V: TRBV18
CDR3: ASSLRPGDTQY

V: TRBV18
CDR3: ASSPGRAEAF

V: TRBV24-1
CDR3: ATSGGLAGGNNEQF

V: TRBV5-1
CDR3: ASSFMTSGRAVDEQF

V: TRBV18
CDR3: ASSPPGLAGGHTDTQY

V: TRBV7-9
CDR3: ASSSPPTRALSYEQY

V: TRBV25-1
CDR3: ASSEAIPDSAKNIQY

V: TRBV7-2
CDR3: ASSLVGGPPEAF

V: TRBV20-1
CDR3: SAGDTGLGYGYT

V: TRBV20-1
CDR3: SAITGLLYNEQF

V: TRBV28
CDR3: ASSLEEDYGYT

V: TRBV29-1
CDR3: SVDRGGADTQY

V: TRBV3-1
CDR3: ASSQEDQRGDYGYT

V: TRBV6-2/TRBV6-3
CDR3: ASSYGQGRTDTQY

V: TRBV20-1
CDR3: SASEVLAGFNEQF

V: TRBV7-9
CDR3: ASSLTGPGNEQF

V: TRBV7-2
CDR3: ASSLDIQGVGNIQY

V: TRBV20-1
CDR3: SARGDDRGPTQETQY

V: TRBV24-1
CDR3: ATRRGGSPEAF

V: TRBV9
CDR3: ASSPWSGNNEQF

V: TRBV7-2
CDR3: ASSLRAGNNSPLH

V: TRBV10-3
CDR3: ATRLAGPYEQY

V: TRBV20-1
CDR3: SAHGHFSSYEQY

V: TRBV30
CDR3: AWSVRREGTEQF

V: TRBV12-3/TRBV12-4
CDR3: ASTIGGGDEQY

V: TRBV20-1
CDR3: SALQGARPQH

V: TRBV20-1
CDR3: SARTRQGVGYGYT

V: TRBV5-4
CDR3: ASSPRQGQETQY

V: TRBV11-2
CDR3: ANGTGGNNQPQH

V: TRBV7-8
CDR3: ASSVGTSVLISQF

V: TRBV20-1
CDR3: GVGVRGTDTQY

V: TRBV29-1
CDR3: SVASGQGNGYT

V: TRBV9
CDR3: ASSAGTSGVITDTQY

V: TRBV14
CDR3: ASSQEWGKSYGYT

V: TRBV20-1
CDR3: SAKLAGGRHEQY

V: TRBV12-3/TRBV12-4
CDR3: ASSSASGSFTQY

V: TRBV5-6
CDR3: ASSSVDSYEQY

V: TRBV5-1
CDR3: ASSGPGNTGELF

V: TRBV19
CDR3: ASRPASTDTQY

V: TRBV20-1
CDR3: SARDYRAGDTDTQY